Described below is a single T cell receptor (beta chain) sequence and its context. Its target is unknown. This entry is derived from a study of T cell responses to AZD1222 COVID-19 vaccine. Study-wide results and limits: Among AZD1222 vaccinees, only 5 to 7 were seropositive at baseline. When two AZD1222 doses had been given, Spike-specific TCR breadth and depth rose.

Second doses were pooled across both intervals (about 4 or about 12 weeks). The protocol was immunoSEQ multiplex PCR, while the TCRdb copy is restricted to in-frame clones and leaves out a portion. There are 90,000 or so clones in the sample; approximately 89% occur only once, and less than 6% lies in the top ten. Trimming took 0 bases from V and 5 from J, leaving 8 bases between them. Germline V CDR1 and CDR2: SEHNR, FQNEAQ (reference sequence). This CDR3 is built from 13 residues. The material was peripheral blood, obtained 28 days after the second AZD1222 dose. This clonotype was sampled from an adult who received the AZD1222 COVID-19 vaccine. The chain is built from TRBV7-9 and TRBJ2-7; perhaps TRBD1 as D (5 bases). The CDR3 bases are TGTGCCAGCAGCTTAGCGACCAGGGACGAGCAGTACTTC. Protein sequence: CASSLATRDEQYF.